This T cell receptor beta chain was sequenced in a study of cytomegalovirus exposure and HLA in healthy donors. Turning to the study itself: Later, an analysis reported that the 95 to 150 validation repertoires had used the same platform as the roughly 720 first-cohort repertoires.

V dropped 6 bases and J dropped 5; count of bases not matched to a gene: 9. This CDR3 spans 17 amino acids. The germline V gene encodes CDR1 MNHNS and CDR2 SASEGT. Measured with immunoSEQ multiplex PCR; TCRdb has only the in-frame clones, and not every one. The repertoire includes some 150,000 clones, roughly 90% of them detected once, and under 0.8% sits in the top ten. This chain links TRBV6-1 with TRBJ2-1; 14 bases match TRBD2. The TCR originated in a man aged 18-30 years in good health and CMV-seronegative. The sample was PBMCs. CDR3 bases: TGTGCCAGCAGCGAACCGGGACTAGCGGGAGTGGACAATGAGCAGTTCTTC. Translated, it gives CASSEPGLAGVDNEQFF.